This TCR beta chain was identified during a study of cytomegalovirus exposure and HLA in healthy donors. Trimming took 7 bases from V and 7 from J; bases not matched to a gene: 8. CDR3 length equals 15 residues. CDR1 and CDR2 from the germline V gene are SEHNR and FQNEAQ (reference sequence). PCR used 60 Vbeta primers and 13 Jbeta primers. The method was immunoSEQ multiplex PCR; TCRdb's version includes in-frame clones alone and lacks a portion of them. The sample shows around 90,000 clones, around 85% of them seen only once. This sequence joins TRBV7-9 and TRBJ2-1; TRBD2 agrees at 12 bases. The sequenced material came from PBMCs. The sequence derives from a man aged 35 to 55 in good health and CMV-seropositive. In DNA, the CDR3 is TGTGCCAGCACCCCGGGACTAGCGGGTTGGAATGAGCAGTTCTTC. It yields the protein CASTPGLAGWNEQFF.